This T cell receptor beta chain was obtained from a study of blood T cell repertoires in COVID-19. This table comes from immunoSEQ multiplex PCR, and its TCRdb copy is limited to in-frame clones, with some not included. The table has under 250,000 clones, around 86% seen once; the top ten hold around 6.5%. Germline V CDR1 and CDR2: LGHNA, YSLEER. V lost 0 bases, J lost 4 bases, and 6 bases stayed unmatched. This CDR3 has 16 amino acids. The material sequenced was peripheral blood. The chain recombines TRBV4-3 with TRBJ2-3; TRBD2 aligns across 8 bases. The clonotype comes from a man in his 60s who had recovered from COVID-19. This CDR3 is CASSQDRGGRSDTQYF. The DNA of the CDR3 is TGCGCCAGCAGCCAAGATCGGGGCGGGAGGTCAGATACGCAGTATTTT.